The sequence of this TCR beta chain was determined in a study of T-cell memory formation after mild COVID-19. Study-wide findings and caveats: Pre-infection memory already had some responding clones, implying cross-reactive memory joined. Contracting clones from day 15 to 85 showed balanced CD4/CD8; later expanders favored CD4+. Clones from the second wave (peaking day 37) had unconfirmed SARS-CoV-2 specificity.

Germline V lookup: CDR1 MDHEN, CDR2 SYDVKM. The V gene lost 3 bases and the J gene lost 4 bases, with 10 bases spanning the gap. There are 13 residues in the CDR3. TCRdb re-called the 5' RACE reads with MiXCR, one entry per CDR3 protein. This table holds about 290,000 distinct CDR3 sequences, less than 20% found once. There are a few counts of this clonotype. Its antigen is not known. The TCR originated in a man aged 18 to 30 who had mild COVID-19 (a few samples of this study predate the infection). Cell type and time point are not known. This rearrangement joins TRBV28 to TRBJ2-7; D remains ambiguous. Input material: PBMCs or a T cell subset sorted from them (not recorded which). The CDR3 coding sequence is TGTGCCAGCAGTTTGCGCGGATTATACGAGCAGTACGTC. Translation: CASSLRGLYEQYV.